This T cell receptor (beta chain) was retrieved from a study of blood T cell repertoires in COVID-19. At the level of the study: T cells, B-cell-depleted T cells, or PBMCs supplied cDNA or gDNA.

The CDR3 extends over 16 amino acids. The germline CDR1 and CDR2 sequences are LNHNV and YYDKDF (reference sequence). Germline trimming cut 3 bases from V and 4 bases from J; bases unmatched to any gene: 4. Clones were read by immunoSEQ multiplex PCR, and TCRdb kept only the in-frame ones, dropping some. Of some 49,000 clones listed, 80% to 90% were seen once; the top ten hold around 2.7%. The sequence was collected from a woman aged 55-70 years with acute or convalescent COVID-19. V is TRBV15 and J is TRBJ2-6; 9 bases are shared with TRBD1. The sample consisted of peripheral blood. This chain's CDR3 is CATSRGQGTGANVLTF. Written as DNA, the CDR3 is TGTGCCACCAGCAGGGGACAGGGAACGGGGGCCAACGTCCTGACTTTC.